The clone carrying this T cell receptor beta chain was seen a handful of times. Its antigen is unknown. The sample originates from a study of blood T cells in healthy people across ages. Study-level results: Aged donors had fewer naive CD4+ cells and lower diversity than long-lived donors.

Then a second PCR, running roughly 7 to 11 cycles, was carried out with a sample-barcoded 5' primer and a J-beta primer mix. TCRdb reprocessed the 5' RACE reads via MiXCR and lists one record per CDR3 protein. The table shows more than 900,000 distinct CDR3 sequences, with 25% occurring only once. The CDR3 is 16 residues long. Germline V CDR1 and CDR2: MDHEN, SYDVKM. The germline V and J ends were trimmed by 5 bases and 0 bases, with 14 bases remaining between them. In addition, the sample was reused for a study of T cells of mothers and their children.

The gene calls are TRBV28 and TRBJ1-3; tentative D call: TRBD1 (6 bases). The TCR sequence derives from a girl aged 2-15 years in good health. The sequencing input was blood. CDR3 amino acids: CASSTPGHGSGNTIYF. DNA of the CDR3: TGTGCCAGCAGTACACCGGGACATGGCTCTGGAAACACCATATATTTT.